This T cell receptor (beta chain) derives from a study of T cells in Graves' hyperthyroidism and ophthalmopathy. About the study: Blood from the periphery was taken at initial diagnosis, before any treatment.

Thyroid ultrasound and orbital computed tomography, with clinical symptoms and serum thyroxine and TRAb, informed diagnoses. Amplification of TCR beta CDR3 regions used RNA as the template. HTBI primers were used for first-round RT-PCR of the TCR CDR3. TCRdb itself ran the multiplex PCR reads through MiXCR, one entry per CDR3 protein. Altogether hundreds of thousands of distinct CDR3 sequences are present, 38% being singletons, with the ten largest covering 7% to 10%. The J segment lost 0 bases and the V segment lost 3 bases, leaving 6 bases of the junction unmatched. The CDR3 has 17 amino acids. CDR1 is SEHNR and CDR2 is FQNEAQ in the germline V gene (reference sequence).

The sequenced material came from blood. The sequence came from a man aged 18 to 29 with Graves' hyperthyroidism. The chain carries TRBV7-9 and TRBJ1-3; TRBD1 aligns across 9 bases. This CDR3 reads CASSLVGTGSSGNTIYF. CDR3 sequence (DNA): TGTGCCAGCAGCTTGGTGGGGACAGGGAGCTCTGGAAACACCATATATTTT.